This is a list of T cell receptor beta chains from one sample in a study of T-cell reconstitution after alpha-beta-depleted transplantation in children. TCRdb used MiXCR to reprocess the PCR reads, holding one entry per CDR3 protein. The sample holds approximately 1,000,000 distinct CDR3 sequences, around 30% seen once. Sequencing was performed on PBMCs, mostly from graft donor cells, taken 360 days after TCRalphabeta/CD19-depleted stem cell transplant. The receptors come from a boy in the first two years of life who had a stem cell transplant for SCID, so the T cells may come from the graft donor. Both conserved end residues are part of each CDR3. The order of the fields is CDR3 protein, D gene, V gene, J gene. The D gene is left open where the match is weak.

CASGLSDSYTEAFF	.	TRBV12-5	TRBJ1-1
CSARGPGGTGGNEQFF	TRBD1	TRBV20-1	TRBJ2-1
CATMGSTSYNEQFF	.	TRBV12-3/TRBV12-4	TRBJ2-1
CASSLASQGAAGYTF	TRBD1	TRBV11-2	TRBJ1-2
CASSLTQGANEQYF	TRBD1	TRBV12-3/TRBV12-4	TRBJ2-7
CSVGEMGIAYEQYF	.	TRBV29-1	TRBJ2-7
CSASQEYDNEQFF	.	TRBV20-1	TRBJ2-1
CASSESGGQSEEETQYF	.	TRBV10-2	TRBJ2-5
CSVDSLGYEQYF	.	TRBV29-1	TRBJ2-7
CASSSPRGMDTEAFF	.	TRBV6-5	TRBJ1-1
CASSLNVAFF	.	TRBV7-2	TRBJ1-1
CSVEEGIWGKLFF	.	TRBV29-1	TRBJ2-2
CASSFYGSGETGELFF	.	TRBV12-3/TRBV12-4	TRBJ2-2
CASSLYSWNEQFF	.	TRBV5-1	TRBJ2-1
CASSAREWQETQYF	TRBD2	TRBV2	TRBJ2-5
CASSRPGLAGGVSTDTQYF	TRBD2	TRBV12-3/TRBV12-4	TRBJ2-3
CASSPKTWRGTEAFF	.	TRBV9	TRBJ1-1
CSVARGPSETQYF	.	TRBV29-1	TRBJ2-5
CASSLVRTSGGNPQYF	TRBD2	TRBV7-2	TRBJ2-3
CSVMGDRVYNEQFF	TRBD1	TRBV29-1	TRBJ2-1
CAIILAGGMIDYTDTQYF	TRBD2	TRBV10-3	TRBJ2-3
CASSLSSGGNQPQHF	.	TRBV12-3/TRBV12-4	TRBJ1-5
CASSFPGAGRSYNEQFF	.	TRBV7-9	TRBJ2-1
CASSHGLSGNTIYF	.	TRBV5-1	TRBJ1-3
CASSQSPARDTQYF	.	TRBV5-1	TRBJ2-3
CASSRDWVEAFF	.	TRBV5-6	TRBJ1-1
CASSLFLRTGILSGANVLTF	TRBD1	TRBV11-1	TRBJ2-6
CASSYSRTSGYNEQFF	TRBD2	TRBV6-5	TRBJ2-1
CASSTSGGDEAFF	TRBD1	TRBV5-1	TRBJ1-1
CASSQGRVASPQETQYF	.	TRBV3-1	TRBJ2-5
CSARDSYSAKNEQFF	.	TRBV20-1	TRBJ2-1
CASSGTDRVNTEAFF	TRBD1	TRBV9	TRBJ1-1
CASSPGLPLYF	.	TRBV18	TRBJ2-5
CASSLDPGQNYGYTF	TRBD1	TRBV5-1	TRBJ1-2
CASSQAVGYGYTF	.	TRBV4-1	TRBJ1-2
CSVDRTAYNEQFF	.	TRBV29-1	TRBJ2-1
CASSGGARTQYF	.	TRBV7-2	TRBJ2-5
CASGSYEQYF	.	TRBV28	TRBJ2-7
CASSDPGRRETQYF	.	TRBV2	TRBJ2-5
CASTGGRGTLSPLHF	TRBD1	TRBV28	TRBJ1-6
CASSPFTARGHPDSYGYTF	.	TRBV18	TRBJ1-2
CASGRVGVNEKLFF	.	TRBV5-1	TRBJ1-4
CSARDPGRSEKLFF	.	TRBV20-1	TRBJ1-4
CSARKQGFYEQYF	.	TRBV20-1	TRBJ2-7
CASSFLDGRYGYTF	.	TRBV12-3/TRBV12-4	TRBJ1-2
CASSNIYNQPQHF	.	TRBV19	TRBJ1-5
CASSLGLAGAWENIQYF	TRBD2	TRBV5-1	TRBJ2-4
CASSHGLAGDQETQYF	TRBD2	TRBV4-2	TRBJ2-5
CAIEVGTTIYF	.	TRBV10-3	TRBJ1-3
CASTRAGFNTEAFF	.	TRBV12-3/TRBV12-4	TRBJ1-1
CASSQDIGRGAYGYTF	TRBD1	TRBV4-1	TRBJ1-2
CAISDHGGKNEKLFF	.	TRBV10-3	TRBJ1-4
CASSLGLAGVDTGELFF	TRBD2	TRBV7-8	TRBJ2-2
CSAITGALYEQYF	TRBD1	TRBV20-1	TRBJ2-7
CATSDPQGYEQYF	.	TRBV24-1	TRBJ2-7
CSAMSRRGREETQYF	.	TRBV20-1	TRBJ2-5
CASGVRGTGNQPQHF	TRBD1	TRBV12-5	TRBJ1-5
CASSQEWNTEAFF	.	TRBV4-3	TRBJ1-1